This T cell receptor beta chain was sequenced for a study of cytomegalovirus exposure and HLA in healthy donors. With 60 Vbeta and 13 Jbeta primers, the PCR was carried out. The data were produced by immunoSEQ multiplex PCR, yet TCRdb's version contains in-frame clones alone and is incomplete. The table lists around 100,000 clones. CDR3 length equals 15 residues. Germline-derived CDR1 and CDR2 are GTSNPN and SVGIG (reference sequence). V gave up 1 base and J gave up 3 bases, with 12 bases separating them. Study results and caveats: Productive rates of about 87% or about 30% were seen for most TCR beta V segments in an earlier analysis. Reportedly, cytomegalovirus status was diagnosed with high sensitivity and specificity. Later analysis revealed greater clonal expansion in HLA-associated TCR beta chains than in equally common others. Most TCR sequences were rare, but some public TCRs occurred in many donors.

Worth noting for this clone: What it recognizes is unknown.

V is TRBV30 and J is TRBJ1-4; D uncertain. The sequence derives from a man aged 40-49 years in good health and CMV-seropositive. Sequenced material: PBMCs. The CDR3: CAWSEWTGANEKLFF. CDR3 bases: TGTGCCTGGAGTGAATGGACTGGAGCTAATGAAAAACTGTTTTTT.